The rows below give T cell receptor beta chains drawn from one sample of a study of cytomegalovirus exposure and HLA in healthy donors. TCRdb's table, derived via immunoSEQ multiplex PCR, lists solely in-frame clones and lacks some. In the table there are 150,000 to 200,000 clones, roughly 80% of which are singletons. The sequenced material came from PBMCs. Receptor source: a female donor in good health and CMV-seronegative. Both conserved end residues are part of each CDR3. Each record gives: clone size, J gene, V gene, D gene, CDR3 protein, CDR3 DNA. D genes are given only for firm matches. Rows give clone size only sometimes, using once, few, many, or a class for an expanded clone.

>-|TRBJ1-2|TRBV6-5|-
CASFPVAGLGGYTF
TGTGCCAGCTTCCCGGTAGCCGGGTTGGGTGGCTACACCTTC
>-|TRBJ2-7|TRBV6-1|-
CASMSRVDEQYF
TGTGCCAGCATGAGCAGGGTCGACGAGCAGTACTTC
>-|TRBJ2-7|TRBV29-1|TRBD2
CSVEGPGTSGGGGYEQYF
TGCAGCGTTGAAGGTCCCGGGACTAGCGGGGGCGGGGGGTACGAGCAGTACTTC
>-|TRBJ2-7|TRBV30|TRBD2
CAWSVGGSWTSGGGISPYEQYF
TGTGCCTGGAGTGTCGGGGGGTCATGGACTAGCGGGGGTGGAATCTCTCCCTACGAGCAGTACTTC
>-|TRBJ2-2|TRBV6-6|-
CASSSTGTSNTGELFF
TGTGCCAGCAGTTCAACCGGGACTTCTAACACCGGGGAGCTGTTTTTT
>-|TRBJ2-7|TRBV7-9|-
CASSLSYEQYF
TGTGCCAGCAGCTTATCGTACGAGCAGTACTTC
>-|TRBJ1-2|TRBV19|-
CASSMAGIYGYTF
TGTGCCAGTAGTATGGCGGGAATCTATGGCTACACCTTC
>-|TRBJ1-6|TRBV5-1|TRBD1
CASSFSDRGNSPLHF
TGCGCCAGCAGTTTTTCGGACAGGGGTAATTCACCCCTCCACTTT
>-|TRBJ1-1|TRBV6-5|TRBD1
CASQWAGGGRTEAFF
TGTGCCAGCCAATGGGCAGGGGGAGGAAGGACTGAAGCTTTCTTT
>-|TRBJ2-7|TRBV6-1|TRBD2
CASSEQSGGGYEQYF
TGTGCCAGCAGTGAACAGAGCGGGGGAGGGTACGAGCAGTACTTC
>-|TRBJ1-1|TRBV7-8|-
CASSLIGRSAFPGNTEAFF
TGTGCCAGCAGCTTAATCGGGAGGTCCGCATTCCCCGGGAACACTGAAGCTTTCTTT
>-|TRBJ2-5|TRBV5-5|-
CASSSQETQYF
TGTGCCAGCAGCTCCCAGGAGACCCAGTACTTC
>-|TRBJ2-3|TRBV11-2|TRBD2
CASSFLAGADTQYF
TGTGCCAGCAGCTTTTTGGCGGGAGCAGATACGCAGTATTTT
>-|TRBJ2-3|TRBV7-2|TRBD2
CASSLEGFLAGVADTQYF
TGTGCCAGCAGCTTAGAGGGGTTTCTAGCGGGAGTAGCAGATACGCAGTATTTT
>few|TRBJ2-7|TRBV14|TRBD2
CASRRASGPTYEQYF
TGTGCCAGCAGGCGAGCTAGCGGTCCTACCTACGAGCAGTACTTC
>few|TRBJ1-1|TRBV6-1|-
CASSLGPDGVTEAFF
TGTGCCAGCAGTTTGGGGCCTGATGGGGTCACTGAAGCTTTCTTT
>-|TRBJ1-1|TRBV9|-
CASSVATPQGLNTEAFF
TGTGCCAGCAGCGTAGCTACACCACAGGGATTAAACACTGAAGCTTTCTTT
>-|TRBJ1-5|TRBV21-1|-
CASIRDRGFGQPQHF
TGTGCCAGCATCCGGGACAGGGGATTTGGTCAGCCCCAGCATTTT
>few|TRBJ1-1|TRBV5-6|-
CASSREIMNTEAFF
TGTGCCAGCAGTAGAGAGATAATGAACACTGAAGCTTTCTTT
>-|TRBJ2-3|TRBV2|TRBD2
CASSERLAGRTDTQYF
TGTGCCAGCAGTGAACGTCTAGCGGGACGCACAGATACGCAGTATTTT
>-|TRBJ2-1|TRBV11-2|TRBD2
CASSPGLADNEQFF
TGTGCCAGCAGCCCGGGACTAGCGGACAATGAGCAGTTCTTC
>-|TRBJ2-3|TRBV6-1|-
CASRVLAVRPDTQYF
TGTGCCAGCAGAGTACTAGCTGTTCGTCCAGATACGCAGTATTTT
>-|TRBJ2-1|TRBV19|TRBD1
CASSIRQGKYNEQFF
TGTGCCAGTAGTATAAGACAGGGGAAGTACAATGAGCAGTTCTTC
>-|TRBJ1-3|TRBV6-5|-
CASSYGGPSGNTIYF
TGTGCCAGCAGTTACGGGGGCCCCTCTGGAAACACCATATATTTT
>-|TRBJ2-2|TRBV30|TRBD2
CAWSLTSGLARELFF
TGTGCCTGGAGTCTTACTAGCGGGCTGGCAAGGGAGCTGTTTTTT
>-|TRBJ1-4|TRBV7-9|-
CASRGGTENEKLFF
TGTGCCAGCAGGGGGGGGACTGAAAATGAAAAACTGTTTTTT
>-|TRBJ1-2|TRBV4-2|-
CASSQAGSGDYPHGYTF
TGTGCCAGCAGCCAAGCAGGTTCAGGGGATTACCCCCATGGCTACACCTTC
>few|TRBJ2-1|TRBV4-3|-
CASSQAQGESNEQFF
TGCGCCAGCAGCCAAGCTCAGGGTGAGTCGAATGAGCAGTTCTTC
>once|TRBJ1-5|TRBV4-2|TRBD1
CASSGGSAQPQHF
TGTGCCAGCTCAGGGGGTTCTGCACAGCCCCAGCATTTT
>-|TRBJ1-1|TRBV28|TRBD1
CASSLQGADTEAFF
TGTGCCAGCAGTTTGCAGGGGGCAGACACTGAAGCTTTCTTT
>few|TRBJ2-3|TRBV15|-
CATSRQGSTDTQYF
TGTGCCACCAGCCGGCAGGGTAGCACAGATACGCAGTATTTT
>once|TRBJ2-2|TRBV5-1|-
CASSLAVGKTGELFF
TGCGCCAGCAGCTTGGCCGTCGGGAAAACCGGGGAGCTGTTTTTT
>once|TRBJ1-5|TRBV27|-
CASSLMGLSNQPQHF
TGTGCCAGCAGTTTAATGGGACTAAGCAATCAGCCCCAGCATTTT
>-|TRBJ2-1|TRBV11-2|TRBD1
CASSQERTGNNEQFF
TGTGCCAGCAGCCAAGAGCGGACAGGGAACAATGAGCAGTTCTTC
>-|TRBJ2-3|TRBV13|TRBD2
CASSLVAGEARASTDTQYF
TGTGCCAGCAGCTTAGTGGCGGGAGAGGCAAGAGCGAGCACAGATACGCAGTATTTT
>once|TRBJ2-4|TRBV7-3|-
CASSLTAGNIQYF
TGTGCCAGCAGCTTAACCGCCGGAAACATTCAGTACTTC
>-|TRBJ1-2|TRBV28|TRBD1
CASSIMTGGYGYTF
TGTGCCAGCAGTATCATGACAGGGGGGTATGGCTACACCTTC
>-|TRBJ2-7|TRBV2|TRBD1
CASSKGQGGVYEQYF
TGTGCCAGCAGCAAAGGACAGGGGGGCGTCTACGAGCAGTACTTC
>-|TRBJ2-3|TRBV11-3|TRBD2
CASSWGGDTQYF
TGTGCCAGCAGCTGGGGGGGAGATACGCAGTATTTT
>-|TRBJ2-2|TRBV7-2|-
CASSFGTGELFF
TGTGCCAGCAGCTTCGGCACCGGGGAGCTGTTTTTT
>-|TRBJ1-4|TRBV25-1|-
CASSDIQANNEKLFF
TGTGCCAGCAGTGATATACAGGCGAATAATGAAAAACTGTTTTTT
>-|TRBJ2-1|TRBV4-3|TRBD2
CASSQEEGRGSSYNEQFF
TGCGCCAGCAGCCAAGAGGAGGGGCGGGGGAGCTCCTACAATGAGCAGTTCTTC
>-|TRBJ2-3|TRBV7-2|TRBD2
CASSQSAGGSADTQYF
TGTGCCAGCAGCCAATCAGCGGGAGGGAGTGCAGATACGCAGTATTTT
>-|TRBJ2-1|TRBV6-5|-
CASSYRPGGWDEQFF
TGTGCCAGCAGTTACAGGCCAGGGGGGTGGGATGAGCAGTTCTTC
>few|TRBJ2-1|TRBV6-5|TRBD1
CASSRDRVVNEQFF
TGTGCCAGCAGTAGGGACAGGGTGGTCAATGAGCAGTTCTTC
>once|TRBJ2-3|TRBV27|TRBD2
CASSSTSGGPGIYTQYF
TGTGCCAGCAGTTCCACCAGCGGGGGGCCGGGTATTTATACGCAGTATTTT
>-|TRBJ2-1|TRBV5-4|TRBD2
CASSLMKLAGEYNEQFF
TGTGCCAGCAGCTTAATGAAACTAGCGGGAGAGTACAATGAGCAGTTCTTC
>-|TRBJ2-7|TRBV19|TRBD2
CASSPSGRGSLEQYF
TGTGCCAGTAGTCCTTCGGGGCGGGGGTCCCTCGAGCAGTACTTC